This T cell receptor (beta chain) was profiled in a study of CD4 and CD8 cells across lung adenocarcinoma regions (dated 2018 in TCRdb). In the study overall: Intratumor heterogeneity of the T cell receptor repertoire was examined by comparing tumor centers with tumor margins.

A remark on this clonotype: Its recognized antigen is unknown. No per-base quality is available; no much larger clone lies one base away.

The CDR3 runs 15 amino acids, cysteine and phenylalanine included. The only DNA kept is the CDR3, 45 bases in frame from the first base. V trim: 3 bases; J trim: 7 bases; unmatched bases: 4. The germline V gene sets CDR1 to MGHRA and CDR2 to YSYEKL. Patients with localized lung adenocarcinoma, a subtype of non-small cell lung cancer, were used as donors. These samples came from the centers of localized lung adenocarcinomas. For TCR repertoire analysis, CD4+ T cells taken from tumor tissue were profiled apart from CD8+ T cells. The method was PCR. Sequencer: HiSeq X Ten. TCRdb itself trimmed the public reads at Q25 with fastp, ran MiXCR and retained productive beta chains. Entries are consolidated by CDR3 protein sequence, retaining the most common genes and DNA. The sample records 9,500 to 12,000 distinct CDR3 sequences, about 53% of which are singletons. The top ten constitute less than 20% of the sample.

The V gene is TRBV4-1 and the J gene is TRBJ1-6, with 9 bases aligning to TRBD1. Sequences were obtained from CD4+ T cells from the center of a lung tumor. What the cell subset or site label conveys for this sample: tumor center region. The clonotype was recovered from a male donor with lung adenocarcinoma. The CD4 and CD8 labels of this study may be unreliable. The CDR3 corresponds to CASSHPQGANSPLHF. Here is the DNA: TGCGCCAGCAGCCACCCACAGGGGGCGAATTCACCCCTCCACTTT.